The present TCR beta chain was sequenced within a study of T cell responses to AZD1222 COVID-19 vaccine. Assay used: immunoSEQ multiplex PCR; TCRdb lists only in-frame clones, some missing. This table holds just over 80,000 clones, approximately 90% found once. The J segment lost 2 bases and the V segment lost 4 bases, leaving 0 bases of the junction unmatched. The CDR3 consists of 14 residues. The V gene's germline CDR1 is SGHNT and CDR2 YYREEE (reference sequence). This chain uses TRBV5-4 with TRBJ2-5; TRBD2 matches 12 bases. Sequencing used peripheral blood, obtained on day 0 of AZD1222 vaccination. The clonotype comes from an adult in good health. The CDR3 nucleotides are TGTGCCAGCAGCCTAGCGGGGGGGCAAGAGACCCAGTACTTC. Its protein is CASSLAGGQETQYF.